The 15 T cell receptor beta chains in this list originate from one sample, sequenced in a study of OX40 agonist ivuxolimab in advanced cancers. Sequencing used immunoSEQ multiplex PCR; TCRdb keeps in-frame clones, though not all of them. The sample includes tens of thousands of clones, around 81% seen only once; the top ten take 1.5% to 2%. The sample in question was CD4+ or CD8+ T cells sorted from blood, obtained in a trial of the OX40 agonist ivuxolimab. The receptor source for this set is an adult with an advanced solid tumor such as melanoma, head and neck, liver or kidney cancer.

The chain combines TRBV6-6 with TRBJ1-2; 7 bases align to TRBD1. After removal of 2 bases from V and 4 bases from J, the junction contained 7 bases not matched to a gene. This CDR3 is built from 15 residues. CDR1 is MNHNY and CDR2 is SVGAGI in the germline V gene (reference sequence). The CDR3 DNA sequence: TGTGCCAGCAGTTACGACATCGGACAGGTCTATGGCTACACCTTC. It yields the protein CASSYDIGQVYGYTF.

V usage is TRBV27 and J usage is TRBJ1-1; the match to TRBD1 covers 10 bases. This CDR3 region has 15 residues. The junction had 5 bases not matched to a gene; V was cut back by 2 bases and J by 5 bases. Germline V gene data show CDR1 as MNHEY and CDR2 as SMNVEV (reference sequence). The CDR3 sequence: CASSLADRGLTEAFF. CDR3 DNA: TGTGCCAGCAGTTTAGCCGACAGGGGGCTTACTGAAGCTTTCTTT.

A remark on this clone: A read error may account for a junction end that differs from germline. The sample carries other DNA sequences with the same CDR3. The rearrangement links TRBV19 to TRBJ1-6, with 8 bases fitting TRBD1. The germline V gene encodes CDR1 LNHDA and CDR2 SQIVND (reference sequence). The length of the CDR3 is 16 residues. CDR3 in amino acids: CASSPDRDRRNSPLHF. The CDR3 coding sequence is TGTGCCAGTAGTCCGGACCGGGACAGGAGAAATTCGCCCCTCCACTTT.

This chain uses TRBV4-2 with TRBJ2-1, with 10 bases identical to TRBD2. This CDR3 spans 15 amino acids. The ends lost 2 bases at V and 8 bases at J; junction bases unmatched: 6. Germline V gene lookup returns CDR1 LGHNA and CDR2 YNFKEQ. The CDR3 spells CASSQRSLAGYEQFF. The CDR3 DNA reads TGTGCCAGCAGCCAACGCTCACTAGCGGGGTATGAGCAGTTCTTC.

J is TRBJ2-2 and V is TRBV5-1; either TRBD1 or TRBD2 may supply D (6 bases each). In germline, CDR1 is SGHRS, CDR2 YFSETQ. V lost 0 bases and J 4 bases, leaving 16 bases between the germline ends. There are 17 residues in the CDR3. The chain's CDR3 is CASSLEGGSTSTGELFF. DNA for the CDR3: TGCGCCAGCAGCTTGGAAGGGGGGAGTACGAGCACCGGGGAGCTGTTTTTT.

The chain recombines TRBV5-4 with TRBJ2-5; 13 bases fit TRBD2. The junction had 6 bases not matched to a gene; V was cut back by 3 bases and J by 4 bases. The CDR3 sequence is 16 residues long. Per germline, CDR1 SGHNT and CDR2 YYREEE (reference sequence). The CDR3 nucleotides are TGTGCCAGCAGCTCCGGACTAGCGGGGGAGGGAGAGACCCAGTACTTC. Amino acid sequence: CASSSGLAGEGETQYF.

This clone appeared once. The genes are TRBV6-6 and TRBJ2-5, with D unresolved. This CDR3 is 16 amino acids long. Trimming left V 6 bases short and J 3 bases short, with 20 bases between. Germline V lookup: CDR1 MNHNY, CDR2 SVGAGI (reference sequence). CDR3 bases: TGTGCCAGCAGCCCTGTTATTGAAAAGCGCGAAGAGACCCAGTACTTC. This codes for CASSPVIEKREETQYF.

This sequence joins TRBV11-1 and TRBJ1-4; possibly TRBD1 for D (6 bases). V was trimmed by 4 bases and J by 8 bases, leaving 20 bases between them. This CDR3 spans 16 amino acids. The germline V gene has CDR1 SGHAT and CDR2 FQDESV (reference sequence). The CDR3 sequence is CASSSLEPGAVEKLFF. The CDR3 region has the DNA TGTGCCAGCAGCTCCCTGGAACCAGGGGCGGTGGAAAAACTGTTTTTT.

This clone was observed a single time. V is TRBV14 and J is TRBJ1-1; TRBD1 might be the D (5 bases). The CDR3 covers 17 residues. CDR1 SGHDN and CDR2 FVKESK come from the germline V gene. Between the trimmed V and J ends, which lost 5 bases and 2 bases, there was a span of 21 bases. The CDR3 region is CASSSLVGVGINTEAFF. The CDR3 DNA reads TGTGCCAGCAGCTCCCTCGTGGGGGTAGGGATAAACACTGAAGCTTTCTTT. Variable domain in full (rest from reference TRBV14 and TRBJ1-1): EAGVTQFPSHSVIEKGQTVTLRCDPISGHDNLYWYRRVMGKEIKFLLHFVKESKQDESGMPNNRFLAERTGGTYSTLKVQPAELEDSGVYFCASSSLVGVGINTEAFFGQGTRLTVV.

V is TRBV19 and J is TRBJ2-1; TRBD1 matches 9 bases. Germline loops: CDR1 LNHDA, CDR2 SQIVND (reference sequence). The CDR3 runs 14 residues. Trimming took 4 bases from V and 10 from J; bases not matched to a gene: 8. The CDR3 DNA is TGTGCCAGTAGTACAGGACAGGGGACCAGAGAGCAGTTCTTC. Translation: CASSTGQGTREQFF.

The chain carries TRBV6-5 and TRBJ2-7; 10 bases line up with TRBD1. This CDR3 contains 14 residues. Germline CDR1 is MNHEY and CDR2 is SVGAGI. Trimming took 4 bases from V and 8 from J; bases not matched to a gene: 8. The CDR3 region is CASSFLGQGQKQYF. CDR3 DNA: TGTGCCAGCAGTTTTCTGGGACAGGGGCAGAAGCAGTACTTC.

This clone turned up a few times. The chain links TRBV2 to TRBJ1-1; TRBD1 matches at 10 bases. The CDR3 spans 16 residues. Looked up from germline, CDR1 is SNHLY and CDR2 is FYNNEI. Trimming cost V 6 bases and J 2 bases; bases outside gene matches: 9. In DNA, the CDR3 is TGTGCCAGCAGGGAAAGCCGGGACAGGGGTAACACTGAAGCTTTCTTT. This gives the protein CASRESRDRGNTEAFF.

The CDR3 reads CASSSSLNYGYTF. CDR3 DNA sequence: TGCGCCAGCAGCTCGTCATTGAACTATGGCTACACCTTC. The gene calls are TRBV5-1 and TRBJ1-2; D ambiguous. The ends were cut back, 3 bases at V and 2 bases at J, with 8 bases in the middle. The CDR3 loop spans 13 amino acids. Germline CDR1 and CDR2: SGHRS and YFSETQ. Looking up the rest from reference TRBV5-1 and TRBJ1-2 gives the full variable domain: KAGVTQTPRYLIKTRGQQVTLSCSPISGHRSVSWYQQTPGQGLQFLFEYFSETQRNKGNFPGRFSGRQFSNSRSEMNVSTLELGDSALYLCASSSSLNYGYTFGSGTRLTVV.

The chain uses TRBV7-3 and TRBJ1-5; no clear D. V shed 5 bases and J shed 3 bases, with 14 bases lying between them. Germline assignment: CDR1 SGHTA and CDR2 FQGTGA. This CDR3 is built from 15 residues. The CDR3 sequence is CASSPTTKNNQPQHF. The CDR3 DNA reads as TGTGCCAGCAGCCCGACGACAAAAAACAATCAGCCCCAGCATTTT.

The J gene is TRBJ1-1, the V gene TRBV28; D is unclear. CDR1 is MDHEN and CDR2 is SYDVKM in the germline V gene. The V end lost 7 bases, the J end lost 0 bases, and 9 bases lay between the germline ends. The CDR3 covers 13 residues. In DNA form, the CDR3 reads TGTGCCAGCAATGGTTTCCTGAACACTGAAGCTTTCTTT. As protein: CASNGFLNTEAFF.